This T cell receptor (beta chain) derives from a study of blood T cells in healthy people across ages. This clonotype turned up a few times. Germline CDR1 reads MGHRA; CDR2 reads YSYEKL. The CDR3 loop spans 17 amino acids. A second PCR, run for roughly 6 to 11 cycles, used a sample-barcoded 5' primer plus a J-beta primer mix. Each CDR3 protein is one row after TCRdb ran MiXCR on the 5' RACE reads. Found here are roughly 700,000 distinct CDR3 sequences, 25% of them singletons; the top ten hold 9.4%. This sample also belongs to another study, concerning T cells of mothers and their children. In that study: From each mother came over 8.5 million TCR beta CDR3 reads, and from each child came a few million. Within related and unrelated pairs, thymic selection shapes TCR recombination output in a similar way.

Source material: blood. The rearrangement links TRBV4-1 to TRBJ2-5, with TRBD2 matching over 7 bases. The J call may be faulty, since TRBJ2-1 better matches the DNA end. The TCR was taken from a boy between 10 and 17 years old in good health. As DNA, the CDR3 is TGCGCCAGCAGCCAGCCAGCCCTGGCGGGAGCTATAGATGAGCAGTTCTTC. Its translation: CASSQPALAGAIDEQFF.